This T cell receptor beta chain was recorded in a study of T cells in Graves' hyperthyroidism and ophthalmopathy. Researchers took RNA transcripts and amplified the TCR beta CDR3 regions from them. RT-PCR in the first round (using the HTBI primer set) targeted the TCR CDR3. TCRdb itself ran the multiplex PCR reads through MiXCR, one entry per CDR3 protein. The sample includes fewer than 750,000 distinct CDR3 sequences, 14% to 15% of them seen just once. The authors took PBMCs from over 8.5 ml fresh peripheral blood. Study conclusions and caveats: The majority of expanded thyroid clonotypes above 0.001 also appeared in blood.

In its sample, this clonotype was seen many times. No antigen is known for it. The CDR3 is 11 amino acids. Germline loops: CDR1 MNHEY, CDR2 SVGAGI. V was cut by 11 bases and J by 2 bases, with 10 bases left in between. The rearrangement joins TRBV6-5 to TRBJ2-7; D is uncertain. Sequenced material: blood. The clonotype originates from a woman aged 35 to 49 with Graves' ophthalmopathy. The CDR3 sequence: CAGGFPYEQYF. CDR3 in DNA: TGTGCCGGCGGTTTTCCCTACGAGCAGTACTTC.